This TCR beta chain was captured in a study of T-cell memory formation after mild COVID-19 (dated by TCRdb to about 2021). Some background on the complete study: Most TCR sequence clusters were specific to one of the two donors. T-cell clones expanding and contracting after mild COVID-19 in two donors were tracked by longitudinal TCRalpha and TCRbeta repertoire sequencing. Two young, previously healthy adult volunteers made up the cohort, one male and one female. Overall study outcomes, separate from this receptor: Whether the second-wave clones peaking on day 37 were SARS-CoV-2 specific was not confirmed. Clones contracting from day 15 to 85 had balanced CD4/CD8 phenotypes, while a second wave expanding from day 15 to 37 was biased towards CD4+. The study included only a couple of mild cases, and larger cohorts that include severe cases with pre-infection samples were judged to be necessary. Contracting CD4+ clones were located mainly in the CM and EM memory subsets, whereas CD8+ clones were found to be enriched in EMRA. Some responding clones were detected in pre-infection memory, which suggested that pre-existing cross-reactive memory T cells had joined the SARS-CoV-2 response.

PBMCs were isolated by Ficoll-Paque density gradient centrifugation. TCRdb names Illumina NovaSeq 6000 as the instrument used. TCRalpha and TCRbeta cDNA libraries were constructed by 5'RACE with constant-segment primers, with sample barcodes and unique molecular identifiers being introduced. RNA was extracted from every sample with Trizol reagent. The libraries were amplified in two PCR steps, and the second step added a second sample barcode and Illumina TruSeq adapters. Sequencing of libraries was performed on an Illumina NovaSeq with 2 x 150 bp paired-end reads. The paper's data handling went like this. Reads were demultiplexed and collapsed into UMI-guided consensus sequences with migec v1.2.7. Using mixcr v2.1.11, UMI consensuses were aligned to TRA and TRB V and J templates and then assembled into clonotypes. A clonotype was counted as expanded or contracted only if both edgeR and NoisET called the change significant, with noise models trained on biological replicates. edgeR calls used a false discovery rate-adjusted p below 0.01 and a log2 fold-change threshold of 1. As an exploratory analysis of dynamics, max-normalized trajectories of the 1000 most abundant clonotypes were examined by PCA with hierarchical clustering. Separately sequenced CD4+ and CD8+ repertoires were used to assign a CD4 or CD8 phenotype to each responding clone. Using fastp trimming at Q25 and MiXCR clonotype assembly, TCRdb reanalyzed the public sequencing data and kept in-frame beta chains. Rows merge per CDR3 protein into single entries with the most common DNA and genes. V and J calls and clone size were set by TCRdb, not the authors. This sample is represented by under 400,000 distinct CDR3 sequences; around 28% of them were singletons. Clones ranked in the top ten supply roughly 12% of the sample.

A remark on this clonotype: What this receptor recognizes is not known. Base qualities are not at hand, and no much larger clone is one base apart.

The sequenced sample was PBMCs or a T cell subset sorted from them (not recorded which). The source of this sequence is an adult woman who had mild COVID-19 (a few samples of this study predate the infection). The sample titles of this study are shuffled in the database, so cell type and time point are left out; the donor was told from shared clones.

The DNA is as follows: TGTGCCAGCTCACAACTCGCACAGGGGGCACACGAGCAGTACTTC. Its translation reads: CASSQLAQGAHEQYF. The sequence joins TRBV18 to TRBJ2-7; 9 of the junction bases match TRBD1. Ends trimmed: V by 4 bases, J by 5 bases; bases unmatched to a gene: 9. The CDR3 spans 15 residues, from the cysteine through the phenylalanine. Only the CDR3 portion is preserved as DNA: 45 bases, with reading frame beginning at the first base. Via the germline V gene, CDR1 is KGHSH and CDR2 LQKENI.